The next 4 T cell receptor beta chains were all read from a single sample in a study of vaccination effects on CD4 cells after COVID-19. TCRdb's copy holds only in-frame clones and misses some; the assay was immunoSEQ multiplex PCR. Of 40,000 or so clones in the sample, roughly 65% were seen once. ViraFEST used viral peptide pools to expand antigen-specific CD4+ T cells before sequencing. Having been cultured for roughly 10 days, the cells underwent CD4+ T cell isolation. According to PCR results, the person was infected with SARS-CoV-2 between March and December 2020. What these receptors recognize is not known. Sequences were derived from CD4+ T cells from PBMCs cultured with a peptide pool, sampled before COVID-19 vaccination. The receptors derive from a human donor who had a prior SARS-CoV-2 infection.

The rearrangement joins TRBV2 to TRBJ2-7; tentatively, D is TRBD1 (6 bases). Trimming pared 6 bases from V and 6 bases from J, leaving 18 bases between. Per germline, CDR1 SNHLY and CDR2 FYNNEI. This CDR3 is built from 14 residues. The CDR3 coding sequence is TGTGCCAGCAGCCGAACCTTAGTCAGGGGCGAGCAGTACTTC. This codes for CASSRTLVRGEQYF.

The CDR3 loop reads CASSFGQGRTGELFF. CDR3 nucleotide sequence: TGTGCCAGCAGCTTCGGACAGGGGCGGACCGGGGAGCTGTTTTTT. The chain has TRBV7-2 and TRBJ2-2; TRBD1 matches at 9 bases. This CDR3 region has 15 residues. The germline V gene has CDR1 SGHTA and CDR2 FQGNSA. The J segment lost 5 bases and the V segment lost 3 bases, leaving 4 bases of the junction unmatched.

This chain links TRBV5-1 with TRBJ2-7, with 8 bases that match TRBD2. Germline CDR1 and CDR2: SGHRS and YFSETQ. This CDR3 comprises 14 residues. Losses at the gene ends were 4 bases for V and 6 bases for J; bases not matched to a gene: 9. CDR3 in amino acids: CASSAGGGLVEQYF. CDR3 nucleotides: TGCGCCAGCAGCGCGGGAGGAGGTCTGGTCGAGCAGTACTTC.

The CDR3 sequence: CASSPGGGLVYNEQFF. CDR3 sequence (DNA): TGTGCCAGCTCACCTGGGGGGGGACTGGTCTACAATGAGCAGTTCTTC. J is TRBJ2-1 and V is TRBV18; 7 bases match TRBD2. CDR3 size: 16 residues. V gave up 3 bases and J gave up 3 bases; unmatched junction bases: 8. Per the germline V gene, CDR1 is KGHSH and CDR2 is LQKENI.